Each of the 5 T cell receptor beta chains below was sequenced from the same sample in a study of shared clonotypes between healthy human individuals. The data were produced by immunoSEQ multiplex PCR, yet TCRdb's version contains in-frame clones alone and is incomplete. Of 550,000 to 650,000 clones listed, about 96% are singletons. Naive CD8 cells comprised CD45RO-negative, CCR7-positively selected cells, excluding terminally differentiated effector memory CD45RA+ cells. Sequencing input: naive CD8+ T cells sorted from blood. These TCRs come from a woman aged 25 to 39 in good health.

The chain carries TRBV7-9 and TRBJ1-4; no reliable D call. In germline, CDR1 is SEHNR, CDR2 FQNEAQ (reference sequence). V was clipped by 5 bases and J by 4 bases, with 8 bases between them. This CDR3 has 13 residues. CDR3 DNA sequence: TGTGCCAGCAGCATCGACGGTAATGAAAAACTGTTTTTT. It specifies CASSIDGNEKLFF.

This chain uses TRBV4-2 with TRBJ2-7, with 7 positions matching TRBD1. Germline-derived CDR1 and CDR2 are LGHNA and YNFKEQ. The junction had 7 bases not matched to a gene; V was cut back by 10 bases and J by 1 base. The CDR3 covers 13 residues. The DNA of the CDR3 is TGTGCCACGACGGGACAGTCTTCCTACGAGCAGTACTTC. It yields the protein CATTGQSSYEQYF.

The rearrangement joins TRBV2 to TRBJ2-1; TRBD2 aligns across 8 bases. CDR1 and CDR2 from the germline V gene are SNHLY and FYNNEI. With V trimmed by 3 bases and J by 1 base, 8 bases remained unmatched. This CDR3 is built from 17 residues. In DNA form, the CDR3 reads TGTGCCAGCAGTGAGAATATAGCGGGGAAATCCTACAATGAGCAGTTCTTC. Translated, it gives CASSENIAGKSYNEQFF.

In the case of this clone: An end of the junction differs from the germline gene, which may be a read error. The chain couples TRBV7-9 to TRBJ2-1; 7 bases fit TRBD2. Per germline, CDR1 SEHNR and CDR2 FQNEAQ (reference sequence). This CDR3 region has 15 residues. This CDR3 is CASSLDGRDYNGQFF. CDR3 nucleotide sequence: TGTGCCAGCAGCTTAGATGGTAGGGACTACAATGGGCAGTTCTTC. Together with reference TRBV7-9 and TRBJ2-1, the CDR3 gives the full variable domain: DTGVSQNPRHKITKRGQNVTFRCDPISEHNRLYWYRQTLGQGPEFLTYFQNEAQLEKSRLLSDRFSAERPKGSFSTLEIQRTEQGDSAMYLCASSLDGRDYNGQFFGPGTRLTVL.

The V call is TRBV27, the J call TRBJ1-3; D gene uncertain. The germline V and J ends were trimmed by 2 bases and 4 bases, with 9 bases remaining between them. CDR1 MNHEY and CDR2 SMNVEV come from the germline V gene (reference sequence). The CDR3 has 14 amino acids. CDR3 sequence reads: CASSLSVSGNTIYF. The DNA for the CDR3 is TGTGCCAGCAGTTTAAGCGTTTCCGGAAACACCATATATTTT.